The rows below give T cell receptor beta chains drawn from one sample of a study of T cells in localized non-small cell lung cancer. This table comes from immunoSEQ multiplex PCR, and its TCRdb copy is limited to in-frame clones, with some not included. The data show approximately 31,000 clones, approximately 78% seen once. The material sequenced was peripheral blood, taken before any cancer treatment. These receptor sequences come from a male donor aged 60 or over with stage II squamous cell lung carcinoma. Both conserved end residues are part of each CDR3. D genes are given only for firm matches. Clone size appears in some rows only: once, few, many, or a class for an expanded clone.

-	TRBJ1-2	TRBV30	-	CARSGGRYGYTF	TGTGCCCGGAGCGGGGGCAGGTATGGCTACACCTTC
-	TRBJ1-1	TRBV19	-	CASSIGGRSTEAFF	TGTGCCAGTAGTATCGGGGGGCGCAGCACTGAAGCTTTCTTT
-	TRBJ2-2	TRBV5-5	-	CASSLGGTSNTGELFF	TGTGCCAGCAGCCTGGGCGGGACATCAAACACCGGGGAGCTGTTTTTT
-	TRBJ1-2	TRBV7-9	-	CASILTNTANYGYTF	TGTGCCAGCATCCTTACAAATACAGCAAACTATGGCTACACCTTC
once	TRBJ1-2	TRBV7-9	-	CASLQLTGSGGYTF	TGTGCCAGCTTGCAGCTTACGGGAAGCGGTGGCTACACCTTC
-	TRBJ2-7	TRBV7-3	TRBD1	CASSLDREREQYF	TGTGCCAGCAGCCTGGACAGGGAGAGGGAGCAGTACTTC
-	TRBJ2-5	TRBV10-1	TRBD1	CASSDRGTGQETQYF	TGCGCCAGCAGTGATCGGGGGACAGGACAAGAGACCCAGTACTTC
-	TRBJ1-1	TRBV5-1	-	CASSLVEGVNTEAFF	TGCGCCAGCAGCTTAGTAGAGGGAGTGAACACTGAAGCTTTCTTT
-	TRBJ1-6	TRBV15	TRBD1	CATSRGTGIAGDNSPLHF	TGTGCCACCAGCAGAGGGACAGGAATTGCGGGTGATAATTCACCCCTCCACTTT
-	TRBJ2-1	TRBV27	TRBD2	CASGLAGSYNEQFF	TGTGCCAGCGGTCTAGCGGGGTCCTACAATGAGCAGTTCTTC
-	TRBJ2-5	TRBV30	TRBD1	CAWSPDRGQETQYF	TGTGCCTGGAGTCCAGACAGGGGGCAAGAGACCCAGTACTTC
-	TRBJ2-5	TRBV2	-	CASVRVGRKEETQYF	TGTGCCAGCGTCCGGGTGGGTCGGAAAGAAGAGACCCAGTACTTC
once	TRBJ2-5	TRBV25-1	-	CASSFAGGKETQYF	TGTGCCAGCAGTTTCGCAGGGGGGAAAGAGACCCAGTACTTC
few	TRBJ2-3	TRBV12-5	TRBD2	CASGPLLAGEPNVDTDTQYF	TGTGCTAGTGGCCCCCTACTAGCGGGGGAACCTAACGTGGACACAGATACGCAGTATTTT